The rows below give T cell receptor beta chains drawn from one sample of a study of CD8 T cells in ankylosing spondylitis. TCRdb passed the 5' RACE reads through MiXCR, listing each CDR3 protein once. Seen here are more than 100,000 distinct CDR3 sequences, 10% to 12% observed once, and the top ten hold about 4%. The sequenced material came from blood, either unsorted or a sorted T cell fraction (not recorded which). These receptors were taken from a female donor with ankylosing spondylitis or in good health (not recorded which). Each CDR3 is given with its conserved first and last residue. Each record gives: V gene, D gene, clone size, J gene, CDR3 protein, CDR3 DNA. The D gene is left open where the match is weak. Rows may omit the clone size; those that give it use once, few, many or a size class.

TRBV29-1	NA	many	TRBJ2-5	CSVGGPQETQYF	TGCAGCGTTGGTGGGCCGCAAGAGACCCAGTACTTC
TRBV19	NA	NA	TRBJ2-1	CASSIVGPRSEQFF	TGTGCCAGTAGTATAGTGGGCCCCCGGAGTGAGCAGTTCTTC
TRBV12-3/TRBV12-4	NA	many	TRBJ2-3	CASSLQTHTDTQYF	TGTGCCAGCAGCCTCCAAACACACACAGATACGCAGTATTTT
TRBV20-1	NA	many	TRBJ2-3	CSAPSGRGADTQYF	TGCAGTGCCCCCTCCGGGCGAGGGGCCGATACGCAGTATTTT
TRBV24-1	NA	many	TRBJ1-2	CATSPLDSNYGYTF	TGTGCCACCAGCCCCCTGGATTCCAACTATGGCTACACCTTC
TRBV3-1	TRBD1	many	TRBJ1-1	CASSQEGQDIGAFF	TGTGCCAGCAGCCAAGAGGGACAGGACATCGGAGCTTTCTTT
TRBV5-1	TRBD1	NA	TRBJ2-7	CASSLTGTGDEQYF	TGCGCCAGCAGCTTAACCGGGACAGGGGACGAGCAGTACTTC
TRBV28	TRBD1	few	TRBJ1-1	CASSFGQGVGEAFF	TGTGCCAGCAGTTTCGGACAGGGGGTAGGAGAAGCTTTCTTT
TRBV29-1	TRBD1	many	TRBJ2-7	CSVETDRGNLYEQYF	TGCAGCGTTGAAACCGACAGGGGGAATCTCTACGAGCAGTACTTC
TRBV2	TRBD1	many	TRBJ2-2	CASRLRTGMNPGELFF	TGTGCCAGCAGACTTAGGACAGGGATGAACCCCGGGGAGCTGTTTTTT
TRBV20-1	NA	many	TRBJ2-5	CSWVHTKETQYF	TGCAGTTGGGTTCACACCAAAGAGACCCAGTACTTC
TRBV5-1	NA	NA	TRBJ1-1	CANSSQGLTEAFF	TGCGCCAACAGCTCGCAGGGACTCACTGAAGCTTTCTTT
TRBV9	NA	many	TRBJ2-2	CASSAQLLGTGELFF	TGTGCCAGCAGCGCGCAACTACTAGGCACCGGGGAGCTGTTTTTT
TRBV10-3	TRBD1	many	TRBJ2-7	CAISRTGTYEQYF	TGTGCCATCAGTCGGACAGGGACCTACGAGCAGTACTTC
TRBV5-6	NA	NA	TRBJ1-1	CASTAAAGVNTEAFF	TGTGCCAGCACAGCGGCAGCAGGGGTGAACACTGAAGCTTTCTTT
TRBV5-1	NA	many	TRBJ2-5	CASSHQRRETQYF	TGCGCCAGCAGCCACCAGAGGAGAGAGACCCAGTACTTC
TRBV18	NA	many	TRBJ2-4	CASSPQGGAKNIQYF	TGTGCCAGCTCACCCCAGGGGGGTGCAAAAAACATTCAGTACTTC
TRBV5-1	NA	many	TRBJ2-3	CASSLREDTQYF	TGCGCCAGCAGCCTGAGGGAAGACACGCAGTATTTT
TRBV28	NA	many	TRBJ2-6	CASSLGSSGANVLTF	TGTGCCAGCAGTTTAGGCAGCTCTGGGGCCAACGTCCTGACTTTC
TRBV6-2/TRBV6-3	NA	few	TRBJ2-5	CASSLGYF	TGTGCCAGCAGTCTCGGGTACTTC
TRBV7-2	TRBD2	NA	TRBJ2-1	CASSLTSGTSGIEQFF	TGTGCCAGCAGCTTAACCTCCGGGACTAGCGGGATTGAGCAGTTCTTC
TRBV30	TRBD1	NA	TRBJ2-7	CASGQAGVRTVYEQYF	TGTGCCTCTGGACAGGCCGGAGTTAGGACCGTCTACGAGCAGTACTTC
TRBV3-1	NA	many	TRBJ2-7	CASSPYGEAYEQYF	TGTGCCAGCAGCCCTTACGGAGAGGCCTACGAGCAGTACTTC
TRBV2	NA	NA	TRBJ1-1	CVSSDRGPEAFF	TGTGTCAGCAGTGATCGGGGCCCTGAAGCTTTCTTT
TRBV18	NA	many	TRBJ2-5	CASSPGHQETQYF	TGTGCCAGCTCACCAGGCCACCAAGAGACCCAGTACTTC
TRBV9	NA	few	TRBJ2-7	CASSLGLGSYEQYF	TGTGCCAGCAGTTTAGGGTTGGGATCCTACGAGCAGTACTTC
TRBV6-1	TRBD1	many	TRBJ1-4	CASRRDDRGMEKLFF	TGTGCCAGCAGAAGGGACGACAGGGGGATGGAAAAACTGTTTTTT
TRBV28	NA	many	TRBJ2-5	CASSLMGQGSQETQYF	TGTGCCAGCAGTTTAATGGGACAAGGATCCCAAGAGACCCAGTACTTC
TRBV20-1	NA	many	TRBJ2-2	CSARLAITGELFF	TGCAGTGCTAGACTAGCGATCACCGGGGAGCTGTTTTTT
TRBV20-1	NA	many	TRBJ1-2	CSSSRGRYGYTF	TGCAGTTCGTCAAGGGGAAGATATGGCTACACCTTC
TRBV5-1	NA	many	TRBJ1-4	CASSSQGFWEKLFF	TGCGCCAGCAGCTCGCAGGGTTTTTGGGAAAAACTGTTTTTT
TRBV29-1	TRBD1	NA	TRBJ2-3	CSAGQGNADTQYF	TGCAGCGCGGGACAGGGGAACGCAGATACGCAGTATTTT
TRBV29-1	TRBD1	many	TRBJ2-1	CSGQGASEQFF	TGCAGCGGACAGGGGGCTAGTGAGCAGTTCTTC
TRBV7-2	NA	many	TRBJ1-3	CASSLELSSGNTIYF	TGTGCCAGCAGCTTAGAGTTGAGCTCTGGAAACACCATATATTTT
TRBV11-2	NA	NA	TRBJ2-7	CASSLDWRASRYEQCF	TGTGCCAGCAGCTTAGATTGGCGGGCCTCCAGGTACGAGCAGTGCTTC
TRBV28	TRBD2	NA	TRBJ2-2	CTSRLAGDYGELFF	TGTACCAGCAGACTAGCGGGAGACTACGGGGAGCTGTTTTTT
TRBV5-1	NA	many	TRBJ2-1	CASSLEQGNYNEQFF	TGCGCCAGCAGCTTGGAGCAGGGAAACTACAATGAGCAGTTCTTC
TRBV24-1	NA	many	TRBJ1-5	CATAQGTSNQPQHF	TGTGCCACGGCGCAGGGGACAAGCAATCAGCCCCAGCATTTT
TRBV18	NA	NA	TRBJ2-3	CANSEGYGTDTQYF	TGTGCCAACTCAGAGGGGTATGGGACAGATACGCAGTATTTT
TRBV5-1	NA	many	TRBJ2-7	CASSPTGLSYEQYF	TGCGCCAGCAGCCCAACAGGTCTTTCCTACGAGCAGTACTTC
TRBV12-3/TRBV12-4	NA	many	TRBJ1-4	CASSGVQVEKLFF	TGTGCCAGCAGTGGGGTGCAGGTGGAAAAACTGTTTTTT
TRBV19	TRBD2	many	TRBJ2-1	CASSGGLAGSVYEQFF	TGTGCCAGTAGTGGGGGACTAGCGGGAAGTGTATATGAGCAGTTCTTC
TRBV19	NA	many	TRBJ1-1	CASSTRGPLSTEAFF	TGTGCCAGTAGCACCCGAGGGCCATTGAGCACTGAAGCTTTCTTT
TRBV12-3/TRBV12-4	TRBD1	many	TRBJ2-3	CASSNRGQSPDTQYF	TGTGCCAGCAGTAACAGGGGGCAAAGCCCAGATACGCAGTATTTT
TRBV20-1	NA	many	TRBJ2-1	CSAGGGGKVNEQFF	TGCAGTGCTGGGGGGGGCGGTAAGGTCAATGAGCAGTTCTTC
TRBV7-9	NA	few	TRBJ1-2	CTSSLGEYGYAF	TGTACCAGCAGCTTAGGGGAATATGGCTACGCCTTC
TRBV19	NA	many	TRBJ2-1	CASIARDNNNEQFF	TGTGCCAGTATTGCGCGGGACAACAACAATGAGCAGTTCTTC
TRBV29-1	NA	many	TRBJ1-1	CSVELYFITGSGNTEAFF	TGCAGCGTTGAACTATACTTTATAACAGGGAGCGGGAACACTGAAGCTTTCTTT
TRBV20-1	TRBD2	many	TRBJ2-1	CSALGLADNEQFF	TGCAGTGCATTGGGACTAGCGGACAATGAGCAGTTCTTC
TRBV20-1	NA	many	TRBJ2-7	CSAIPTGPFYEQYF	TGCAGTGCCATACCAACAGGTCCCTTTTACGAGCAGTACTTC
TRBV9	TRBD1	many	TRBJ2-2	CASSQRTGDGGELFF	TGTGCCAGCAGTCAAAGGACAGGGGACGGCGGGGAGCTGTTTTTT
TRBV3-1	NA	NA	TRBJ1-4	CASSQRTDGKLFF	TGTGCCAGCAGCCAACGGACAGACGGAAAACTGTTTTTT
TRBV25-1	NA	many	TRBJ2-2	CASTTVNTGELFF	TGTGCCAGCACGACCGTAAACACCGGGGAGCTGTTTTTT
TRBV7-3	NA	many	TRBJ2-2	CASSLMGGGTGELFF	TGTGCCAGCAGCTTGATGGGTGGCGGCACCGGGGAGCTGTTTTTT
TRBV5-1	TRBD1	many	TRBJ1-6	CASSLTGGGRDSPLHF	TGCGCCAGCAGTCTTACAGGGGGCGGTCGGGATTCACCCCTCCACTTT
TRBV5-1	TRBD1	NA	TRBJ2-1	CASSLQGAEYNEQFF	TGCGCCAGCAGCTTACAGGGGGCTGAATACAATGAGCAGTTCTTC